These 22 T cell receptor beta chains share one sample of origin, sequenced in a study of T-cell memory formation after mild COVID-19. One entry per CDR3 protein results from TCRdb running MiXCR on the 5' RACE reads. The sample has fewer than 350,000 distinct CDR3 sequences; around 15% are singletons. Sequenced sample: PBMCs or a T cell subset sorted from them (not recorded which). Receptor source: a man aged 18-30 years who had mild COVID-19 (a few samples of this study predate the infection). Cell type and time point are not known.

In its sample, this clonotype was seen many times. The rearrangement links TRBV7-8 to TRBJ2-7; D gene uncertain. Germline assignment: CDR1 SGHVS and CDR2 FQNEAQ. The CDR3 is made up of 12 amino acids. Trimming cost V 7 bases and J 6 bases, with 13 bases left between them. For the CDR3, the DNA is TGTGCCAGCACCCGACCTGGGGTCGAGCAGTACTTC. Translated: CASTRPGVEQYF. Complete variable domain (other parts from reference TRBV7-8 and TRBJ2-7): GAGVSQSPRYKVAKRGQDVALRCDPISGHVSLFWYQQALGQGPEFLTYFQNEAQLDKSGLPSDRFFAERPEGSVSTLKIQRTQQEDSAVYLCASTRPGVEQYFGPGTRLTVT.

In its sample, this clonotype was seen many times. DNA of the CDR3: TGTGCCAGCAGTTTAGCCGGACAGGGGGGGATGTATTTT. Protein: CASSLAGQGGMYF. The genes are TRBV12-3 or TRBV12-4 and TRBJ2-3, with 10 bases matching TRBD1. The V and J ends lost 0 bases and 14 bases, in that order; junction bases with no gene match: 5. CDR3 length equals 13 residues.

V and J are TRBV3-1 and TRBJ1-1; 7 nucleotides agree with TRBD1. CDR1 and CDR2 (germline): LGHDT, YNNKEL (reference sequence). The V gene end was trimmed by 0 bases and the J gene end by 1 base; junction bases not matched to a gene: 5. The length of the CDR3 is 16 residues. The CDR3 loop is CASSQEVWTGNTEAFF. The DNA for the CDR3 is TGTGCCAGCAGCCAAGAAGTTTGGACAGGGAACACTGAAGCTTTCTTT.

This clonotype has more than one count but fewer than ten. The chain couples TRBV7-2 to TRBJ2-1; a possible D gene is TRBD2 (6 bases). The V gene lost 6 bases and the J gene lost 15 bases, with 24 bases spanning the gap. This CDR3 is built from 14 residues. CDR1 is SGHTA and CDR2 is FQGNSA in the germline V gene. CDR3 region: CASSFTGDSPLGFF. CDR3 nucleotides: TGTGCCAGCAGTTTCACTGGGGACTCCCCCCTCGGGTTCTTC.

This clonotype was observed many times. J is TRBJ2-3 and V is TRBV4-1; D possibly uses TRBD1 or TRBD2 (5 bases each). The CDR3 has 15 amino acids. The V gene lost 6 bases and the J gene lost 4 bases, with 17 bases spanning the gap. The germline V gene has CDR1 MGHRA and CDR2 YSYEKL. The CDR3 region has the DNA TGCGCCAGCAGGCGACAGAGTGCTAGCTCAGATACGCAGTATTTT. Protein: CASRRQSASSDTQYF.

This rearrangement joins TRBV20-1 to TRBJ2-2; D might be TRBD2 (6 bases). Trimming pared 1 base from V and 4 bases from J, leaving 13 bases between. The CDR3 sequence is 15 residues long. The V gene's germline CDR1 is DFQATT and CDR2 SNEGSKA (reference sequence). The CDR3 sequence: CSARVHGGGTGELFF. DNA for the CDR3: TGCAGTGCTAGAGTCCACGGGGGAGGCACCGGGGAGCTGTTTTTT.

A few counts support this clonotype. DNA for the CDR3: TGTGCCAGCAGAGATAGGGACGCCCAGTACTTC. Its protein is CASRDRDAQYF. The V and J genes are TRBV25-1 and TRBJ2-5; either TRBD1 or TRBD2 may supply D (5 bases each). The CDR3 loop spans 11 amino acids. Germline V gene data show CDR1 as MGHDK and CDR2 as SYGVNS. Trimming pared 6 bases from V and 9 bases from J, leaving 11 bases between. Looking up the rest from reference TRBV25-1 and TRBJ2-5 gives the full variable domain: EADIYQTPRYLVIGTGKKITLECSQTMGHDKMYWYQQDPGMELHLIHYSYGVNSTEKGDLSSESTVSRIRTEHFPLTLESARPSHTSQYLCASRDRDAQYFGPGTRLLVL.

This clonotype came up a few times. The rearrangement joins TRBV7-2 to TRBJ2-1, with TRBD2 matching 9 bases. This CDR3 is 15 amino acids long. V dropped 6 bases and J dropped 6; count of bases not matched to a gene: 9. Germline-derived CDR1 and CDR2 are SGHTA and FQGNSA. Here the CDR3 reads CASRAAGGRSNEQFF. The CDR3 DNA reads as TGTGCCAGCAGGGCGGCGGGGGGGCGTAGCAATGAGCAGTTCTTC.

This clonotype was detected a few times. The CDR3 reads CASSYSVVYGYTF. The CDR3 DNA follows: TGTGCCAGCAGTTACTCCGTGGTCTATGGCTACACCTTC. This chain connects TRBV6-2 or TRBV6-3 to TRBJ1-2; D is uncertain. Germline V gives CDR1 MNHEY, CDR2 SVGEGT. The CDR3 loop spans 13 amino acids. V shed 0 bases and J shed 4 bases, with 6 bases lying between them.

The rearrangement links TRBV6-2 or TRBV6-3 to TRBJ1-2; no firm D call. The CDR3 is made up of 15 amino acids. Germline CDR1 is MNHEY and CDR2 is SVGEGT. V shed 2 bases and J shed 3 bases, with 13 bases lying between them. The chain's CDR3 is CASSYRAGAYYGYTF. CDR3 sequence (DNA): TGTGCCAGCAGTTACAGGGCAGGAGCCTACTATGGCTACACCTTC.

The rearrangement links TRBV30 to TRBJ1-3; D not resolved. CDR1 GTSNPN and CDR2 SVGIG come from the germline V gene (reference sequence). The CDR3 contains 12 residues. Deletions cut 3 bases from V and 4 bases from J, with 7 bases between. The CDR3 DNA is TGTGCCTGGAGCCCCTCCGGAAACACCATATATTTT. Amino acid sequence: CAWSPSGNTIYF.

This clonotype showed up just a few times. The chain recombines TRBV7-2 with TRBJ2-3, with 10 bases lining up with TRBD2. The CDR3 is made up of 17 amino acids. The J segment lost 0 bases and the V segment lost 3 bases, leaving 6 bases of the junction unmatched. Germline V gene lookup returns CDR1 SGHTA and CDR2 FQGNSA. DNA of the CDR3: TGTGCCAGCAGCTTCCCTAGCGGGGGTTTGAGCACAGATACGCAGTATTTT. Its protein product is CASSFPSGGLSTDTQYF.

The chain has TRBV6-1 and TRBJ1-5; a weak D match, TRBD1 (6 bases). Germline lookup yields CDR1 MNHNS and CDR2 SASEGT. The CDR3 totals 13 residues. V shed 1 base and J shed 5 bases, with 6 bases lying between them. CDR3: CASSEEGDQPQHF. The CDR3 coding sequence is TGTGCCAGCAGTGAAGAGGGGGATCAGCCCCAGCATTTT.

CDR3: CSAASHTRSTDTQYF. The CDR3 nucleotides are TGCAGTGCGGCTAGCCATACTAGAAGCACAGATACGCAGTATTTT. The rearrangement joins TRBV20-1 to TRBJ2-3, with D tentatively TRBD2 (5 bases). V was cut by 6 bases and J by 0 bases, with 16 bases left in between. This CDR3 comprises 15 residues. In germline, CDR1 is DFQATT, CDR2 SNEGSKA (reference sequence).

This clonotype has only a few counts. CDR3 in amino acids: CASSLLRFEKLFF. CDR3 coding DNA: TGTGCCAGCAGTTTACTGAGGTTTGAAAAACTGTTTTTT. The chain carries TRBV12-3 or TRBV12-4 and TRBJ1-4; D is ambiguous. V was clipped by 2 bases and J by 7 bases, with 8 bases between them. The CDR3 consists of 13 residues.

This clonotype was counted at least ten times. The rearrangement uses TRBV12-5 and TRBJ2-6; no reliable D call. CDR1 LGHNT and CDR2 FRNRAP come from the germline V gene. Trimming stripped 7 bases from V and 2 bases from J, with 6 bases between. The CDR3 sequence is 13 residues long. The CDR3: CASDGAGANVLTF. The CDR3 DNA sequence: TGTGCTAGTGACGGAGCTGGGGCCAACGTCCTGACTTTC.

The J gene is TRBJ1-5, the V gene TRBV6-2 or TRBV6-3, with D hard to call. The V end lost 2 bases, the J end lost 7 bases, and 18 bases lay between the germline ends. Germline assignment: CDR1 MNHEY and CDR2 SVGEGT. The CDR3 totals 16 residues. CDR3 residues: CASSYTPSGVGQPQHF. The DNA of the CDR3 is TGTGCCAGCAGTTACACCCCTTCTGGGGTCGGACAGCCCCAGCATTTT.

The genes are TRBV20-1 and TRBJ1-4, with D uncertain. This CDR3 has 14 amino acids. From germline, CDR1 is DFQATT and CDR2 SNEGSKA (reference sequence). Trimming removed 0 bases at V and 3 bases at J, with 8 bases between. CDR3 bases: TGCAGTGCTAGAGATGGGGAGGCTAATGAAAAACTGTTTTTT. Encoded protein: CSARDGEANEKLFF.

The V and J genes are TRBV29-1 and TRBJ1-5; TRBD1 matches at 12 bases. Germline V lookup: CDR1 SQVTM, CDR2 ANQGSEA. The CDR3 extends over 15 amino acids. After removal of 6 bases from V and 6 bases from J, the junction contained 9 bases not matched to a gene. The CDR3 sequence is CSVSAGTGGVQPQHF. The CDR3, as DNA: TGCAGCGTCTCCGCCGGGACAGGGGGCGTTCAGCCCCAGCATTTT.

The chain is built from TRBV12-3 or TRBV12-4 and TRBJ1-5, with 8 bases fitting TRBD1. With V trimmed by 5 bases and J by 5 bases, 5 bases remained unmatched. The CDR3 extends over 14 amino acids. Here the CDR3 DNA reads TGTGCCAGCAGTGGGGACAGGTCCCATCAGCCCCAGCATTTT. Amino acids: CASSGDRSHQPQHF.

This clonotype has more than one count but fewer than ten. The chain joins TRBV5-5 to TRBJ2-7; perhaps TRBD2 as D (5 bases). Trimming left V 2 bases short and J 5 bases short, with 20 bases between. Germline CDR1 reads SGHKS; CDR2 reads YYEKEE (reference sequence). The CDR3 sequence is 16 residues long. The CDR3, as DNA: TGTGCCAGCAGCTTAGATCTCTGGATCGGGGAGAACGAGCAGTACTTC. Translation: CASSLDLWIGENEQYF.

V is TRBV7-8 and J is TRBJ2-1; D perhaps matches TRBD1 (5 bases). Germline CDR1 and CDR2: SGHVS and FQNEAQ. V dropped 1 base and J dropped 15 bases, with 13 bases sitting between them. This CDR3 has 12 amino acids. The CDR3 reads CASSLEDISPFF. CDR3 nucleotide sequence: TGTGCCAGCAGCTTAGAGGACATTTCTCCGTTCTTC.